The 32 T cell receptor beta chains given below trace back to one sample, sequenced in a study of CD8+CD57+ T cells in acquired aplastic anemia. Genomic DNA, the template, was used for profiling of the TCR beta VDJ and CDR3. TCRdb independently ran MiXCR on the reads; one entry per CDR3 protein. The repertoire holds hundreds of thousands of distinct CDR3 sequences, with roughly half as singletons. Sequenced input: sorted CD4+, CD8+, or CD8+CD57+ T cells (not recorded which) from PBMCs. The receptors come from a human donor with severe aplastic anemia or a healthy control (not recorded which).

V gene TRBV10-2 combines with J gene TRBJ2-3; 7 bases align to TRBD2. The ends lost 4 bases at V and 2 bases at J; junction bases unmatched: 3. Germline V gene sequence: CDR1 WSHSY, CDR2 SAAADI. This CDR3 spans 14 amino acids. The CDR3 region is CASSVAGYTDTQYF. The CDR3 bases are TGCGCCAGCAGTGTAGCGGGTTACACAGATACGCAGTATTTT.

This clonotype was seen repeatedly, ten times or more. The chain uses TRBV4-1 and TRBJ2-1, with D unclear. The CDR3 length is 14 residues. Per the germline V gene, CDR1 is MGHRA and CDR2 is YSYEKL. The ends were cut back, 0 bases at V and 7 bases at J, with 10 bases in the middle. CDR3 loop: CASSQDPGRNEQFF. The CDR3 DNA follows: TGCGCCAGCAGCCAAGATCCCGGAAGGAATGAGCAGTTCTTC.

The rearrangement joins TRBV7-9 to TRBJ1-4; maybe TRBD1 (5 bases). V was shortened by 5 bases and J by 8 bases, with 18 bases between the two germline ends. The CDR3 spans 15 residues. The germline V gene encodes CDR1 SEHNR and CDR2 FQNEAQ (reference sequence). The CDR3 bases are TGTGCCAGCAGCCACGCTCAGGGTCAGAGGGAAAAACTGTTTTTT. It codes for CASSHAQGQREKLFF. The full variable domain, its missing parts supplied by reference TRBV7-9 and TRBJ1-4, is DTGVSQNPRHKITKRGQNVTFRCDPISEHNRLYWYRQTLGQGPEFLTYFQNEAQLEKSRLLSDRFSAERPKGSFSTLEIQRTEQGDSAMYLCASSHAQGQREKLFFGSGTQLSVL.

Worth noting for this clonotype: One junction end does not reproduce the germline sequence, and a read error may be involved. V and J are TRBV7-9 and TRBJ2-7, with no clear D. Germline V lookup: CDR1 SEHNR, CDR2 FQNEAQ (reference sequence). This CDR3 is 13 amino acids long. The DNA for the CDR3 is TGCGCCAGCAGTCTAGGGATTGGGTACGAGCAGTACTTC. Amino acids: CASSLGIGYEQYF.

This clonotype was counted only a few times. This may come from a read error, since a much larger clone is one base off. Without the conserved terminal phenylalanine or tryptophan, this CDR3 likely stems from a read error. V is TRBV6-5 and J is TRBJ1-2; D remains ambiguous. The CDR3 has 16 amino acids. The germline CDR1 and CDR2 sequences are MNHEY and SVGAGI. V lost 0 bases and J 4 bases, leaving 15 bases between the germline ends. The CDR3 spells CASSYSTAAQSYGYTS. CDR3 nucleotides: TGTGCCAGCAGTTACTCCACGGCGGCACAGAGCTATGGCTACACCTCC.

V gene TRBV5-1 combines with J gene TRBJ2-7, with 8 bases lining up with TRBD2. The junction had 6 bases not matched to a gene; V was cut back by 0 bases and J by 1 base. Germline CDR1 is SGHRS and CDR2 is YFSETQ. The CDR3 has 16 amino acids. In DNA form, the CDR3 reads TGCGCCAGCAGCTTGGCCACGGGAGGGTCGTCCTACGAGCAGTACTTC. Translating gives CASSLATGGSSYEQYF.

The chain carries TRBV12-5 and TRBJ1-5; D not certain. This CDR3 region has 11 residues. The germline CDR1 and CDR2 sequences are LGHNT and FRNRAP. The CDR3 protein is CASGGYQPQHF. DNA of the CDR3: TGTGCCAGCGGAGGGTATCAGCCCCAGCATTTT.

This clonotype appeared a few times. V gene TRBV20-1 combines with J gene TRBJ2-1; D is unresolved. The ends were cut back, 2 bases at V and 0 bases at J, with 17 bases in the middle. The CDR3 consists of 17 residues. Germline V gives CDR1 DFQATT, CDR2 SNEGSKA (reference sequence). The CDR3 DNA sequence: TGCAGTGCTAGACTGGTTGTTGTGACGGACTCCTACAATGAGCAGTTCTTC. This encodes CSARLVVVTDSYNEQFF.

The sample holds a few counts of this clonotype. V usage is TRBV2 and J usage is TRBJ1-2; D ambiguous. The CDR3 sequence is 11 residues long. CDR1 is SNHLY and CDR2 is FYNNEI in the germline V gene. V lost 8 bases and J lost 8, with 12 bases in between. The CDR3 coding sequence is TGTGCCAGCGAAGACCACGGAGGCTACACCTTC. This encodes CASEDHGGYTF.

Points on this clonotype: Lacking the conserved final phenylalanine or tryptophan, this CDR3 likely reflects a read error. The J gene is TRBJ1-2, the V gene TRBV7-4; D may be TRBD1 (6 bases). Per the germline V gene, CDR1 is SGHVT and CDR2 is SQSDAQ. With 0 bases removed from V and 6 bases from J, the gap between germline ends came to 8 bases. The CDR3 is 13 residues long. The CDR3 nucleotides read TGTGCCAGCAGCTTAGCGTACAGGGATGGCTACACCCTC. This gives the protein CASSLAYRDGYTL.

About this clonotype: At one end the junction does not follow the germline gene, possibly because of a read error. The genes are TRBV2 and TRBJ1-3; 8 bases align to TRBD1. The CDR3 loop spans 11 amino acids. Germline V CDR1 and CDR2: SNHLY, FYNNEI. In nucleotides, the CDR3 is TGTGCCAGCAGCGAAGGACAGGGCCGATATTTT. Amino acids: CASSEGQGRYF.

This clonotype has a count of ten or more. The CDR3 is CASIQHLRGWMTDTQYF. In nucleotides, the CDR3 is TGTGCCAGCATCCAACACCTACGGGGCTGGATGACAGATACGCAGTATTTT. V gene TRBV11-2 combines with J gene TRBJ2-3, with D perhaps assigned TRBD1 or TRBD2 (5 bases each). The CDR3 is 17 residues long. The V and J ends lost 7 bases and 3 bases respectively, with 23 bases between them. Germline CDR1 is SGHAT and CDR2 is FQNNGV.

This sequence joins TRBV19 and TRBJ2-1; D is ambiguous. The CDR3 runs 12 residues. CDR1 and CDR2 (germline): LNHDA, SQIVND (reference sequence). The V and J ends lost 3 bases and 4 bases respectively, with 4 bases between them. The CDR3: CASSIYYNEQFF. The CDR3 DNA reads TGTGCCAGTAGTATCTATTACAATGAGCAGTTCTTC.

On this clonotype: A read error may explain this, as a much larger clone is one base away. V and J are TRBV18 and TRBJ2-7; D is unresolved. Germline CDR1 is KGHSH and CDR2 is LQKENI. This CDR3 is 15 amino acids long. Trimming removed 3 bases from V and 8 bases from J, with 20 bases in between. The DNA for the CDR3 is TGTGCCAGCTCACCGGAAGACTTAAGGGCTCGCAAGCAGTACTTC. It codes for CASSPEDLRARKQYF.

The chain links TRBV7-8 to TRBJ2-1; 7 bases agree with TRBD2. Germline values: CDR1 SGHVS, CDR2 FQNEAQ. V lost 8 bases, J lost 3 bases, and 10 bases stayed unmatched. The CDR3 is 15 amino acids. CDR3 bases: TGTGCCAGCGGAAAGCGGGACTGGGTCTACAATGAGCAGTTCTTC. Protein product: CASGKRDWVYNEQFF. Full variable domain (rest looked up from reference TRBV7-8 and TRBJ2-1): GAGVSQSPRYKVAKRGQDVALRCDPISGHVSLFWYQQALGQGPEFLTYFQNEAQLDKSGLPSDRFFAERPEGSVSTLKIQRTQQEDSAVYLCASGKRDWVYNEQFFGPGTRLTVL.

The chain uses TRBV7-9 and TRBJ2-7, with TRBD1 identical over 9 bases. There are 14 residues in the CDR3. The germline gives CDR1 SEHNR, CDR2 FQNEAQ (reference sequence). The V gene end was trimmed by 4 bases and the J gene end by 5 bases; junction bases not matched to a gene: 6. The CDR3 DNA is TGTGCCAGCAGCTATGGGACAGGGCCTCACGAGCAGTACTTC. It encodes CASSYGTGPHEQYF.

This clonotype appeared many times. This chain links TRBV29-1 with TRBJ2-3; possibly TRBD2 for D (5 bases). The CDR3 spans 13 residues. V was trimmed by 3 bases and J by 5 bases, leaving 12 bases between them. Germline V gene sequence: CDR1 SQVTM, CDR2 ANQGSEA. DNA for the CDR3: TGCAGCGTTGATGAATCGGGGAAAGATACGCAGTATTTT. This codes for CSVDESGKDTQYF.

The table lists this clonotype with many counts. The CDR3 sequence: CASSGADSGNYGYTF. Written as DNA, the CDR3 is TGTGCCAGCAGCGGCGCTGACAGCGGTAACTATGGCTACACCTTC. The chain combines TRBV6-1 with TRBJ1-2; possible D gene TRBD1, 5 bases. This CDR3 is built from 15 residues. With 6 bases removed from V and 1 base from J, the gap between germline ends came to 15 bases. The germline gives CDR1 MNHNS, CDR2 SASEGT.

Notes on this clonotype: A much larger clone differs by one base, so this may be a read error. CDR3: CASTVAGSVSNQPQHF. CDR3 sequence (DNA): TGTGCCAGCACAGTTGCGGGCAGCGTTAGCAATCAGCCCCAGCATTTT. The chain is built from TRBV18 and TRBJ1-5; D gene uncertain. The germline V gene encodes CDR1 KGHSH and CDR2 LQKENI. This CDR3 is 16 amino acids long. The V end lost 8 bases, the J end lost 0 bases, and 17 bases lay between the germline ends.

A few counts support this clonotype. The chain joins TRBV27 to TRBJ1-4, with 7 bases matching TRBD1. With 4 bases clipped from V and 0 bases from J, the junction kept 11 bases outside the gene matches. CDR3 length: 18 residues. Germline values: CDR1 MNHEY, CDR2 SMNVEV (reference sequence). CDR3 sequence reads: CASSWEFAGGATNEKLFF. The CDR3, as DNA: TGTGCCAGCAGTTGGGAGTTTGCAGGGGGGGCAACTAATGAAAAACTGTTTTTT. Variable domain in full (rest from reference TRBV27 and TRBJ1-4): EAQVTQNPRYLITVTGKKLTVTCSQNMNHEYMSWYRQDPGLGLRQIYYSMNVEVTDKGDVPEGYKVSRKEKRNFPLILESPSPNQTSLYFCASSWEFAGGATNEKLFFGSGTQLSVL.

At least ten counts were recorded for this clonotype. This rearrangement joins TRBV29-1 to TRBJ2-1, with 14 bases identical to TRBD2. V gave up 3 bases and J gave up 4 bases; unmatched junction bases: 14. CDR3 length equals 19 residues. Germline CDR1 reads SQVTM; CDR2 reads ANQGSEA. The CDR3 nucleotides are TGCAGCGTTGATCCCAGGGGGAGTGGACTAGCGGGGGGTTACAATGAGCAGTTCTTC. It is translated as CSVDPRGSGLAGGYNEQFF.

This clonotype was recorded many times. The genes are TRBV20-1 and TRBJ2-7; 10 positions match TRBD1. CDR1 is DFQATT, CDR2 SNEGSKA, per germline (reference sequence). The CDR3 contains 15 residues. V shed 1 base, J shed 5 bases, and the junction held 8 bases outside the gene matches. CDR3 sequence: CSARGGGQGVNEQYF. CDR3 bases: TGCAGTGCTAGAGGGGGAGGACAGGGGGTAAACGAGCAGTACTTC.

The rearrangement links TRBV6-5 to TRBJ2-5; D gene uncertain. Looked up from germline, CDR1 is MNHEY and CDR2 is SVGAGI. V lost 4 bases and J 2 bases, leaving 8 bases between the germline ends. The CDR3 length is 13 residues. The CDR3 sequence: CASSWRVQETQYF. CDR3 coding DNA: TGTGCCAGCAGTTGGAGAGTACAAGAGACCCAGTACTTC.

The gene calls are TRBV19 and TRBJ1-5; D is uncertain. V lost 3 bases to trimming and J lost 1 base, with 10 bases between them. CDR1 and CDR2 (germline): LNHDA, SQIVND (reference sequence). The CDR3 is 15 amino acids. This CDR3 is CASSMLGWSNQPQHF. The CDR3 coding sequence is TGTGCCAGTAGTATGTTGGGTTGGAGCAATCAGCCCCAGCATTTT.

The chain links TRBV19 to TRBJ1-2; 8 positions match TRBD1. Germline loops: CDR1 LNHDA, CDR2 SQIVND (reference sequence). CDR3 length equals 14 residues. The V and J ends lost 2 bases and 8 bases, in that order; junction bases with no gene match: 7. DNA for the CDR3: TGTGCCAGTAGTATAAGGACAGGGACGGGGGGCTACACCTTC. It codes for CASSIRTGTGGYTF.

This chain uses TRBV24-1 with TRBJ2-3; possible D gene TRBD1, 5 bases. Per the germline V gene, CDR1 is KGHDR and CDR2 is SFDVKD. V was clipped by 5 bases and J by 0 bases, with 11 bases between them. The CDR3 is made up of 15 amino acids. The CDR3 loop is CATSASGSSTDTQYF. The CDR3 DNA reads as TGTGCCACCAGTGCTTCAGGGTCTAGCACAGATACGCAGTATTTT.

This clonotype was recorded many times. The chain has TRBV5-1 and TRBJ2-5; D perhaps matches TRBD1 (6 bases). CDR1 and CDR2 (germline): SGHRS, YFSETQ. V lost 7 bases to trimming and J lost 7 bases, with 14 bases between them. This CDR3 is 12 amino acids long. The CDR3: CASSRGLLTQYF. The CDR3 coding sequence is TGCGCCAGCTCGAGGGGGTTATTGACCCAGTACTTC.

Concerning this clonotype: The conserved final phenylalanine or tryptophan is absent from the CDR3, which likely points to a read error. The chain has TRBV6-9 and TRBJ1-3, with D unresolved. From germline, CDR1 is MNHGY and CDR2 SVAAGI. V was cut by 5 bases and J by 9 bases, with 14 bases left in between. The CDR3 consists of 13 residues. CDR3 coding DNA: TGTGCCAGCAGTGACGAGGGCCGAACCACCATATATCTT. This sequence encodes CASSDEGRTTIYL.

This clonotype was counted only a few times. This CDR3 is CASSTDYEQYF. The CDR3 nucleotides read TGTGCCAGCAGCACGGACTACGAGCAGTACTTC. This chain links TRBV7-9 with TRBJ2-7, with D unresolved. The CDR3 has 11 residues. V gave up 5 bases and J gave up 3 bases, with 5 bases separating them. Looked up from germline, CDR1 is SEHNR and CDR2 is FQNEAQ (reference sequence).

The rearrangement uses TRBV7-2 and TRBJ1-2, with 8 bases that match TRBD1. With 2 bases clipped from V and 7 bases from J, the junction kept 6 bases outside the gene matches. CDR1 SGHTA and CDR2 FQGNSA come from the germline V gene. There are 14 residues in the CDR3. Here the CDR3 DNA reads TGTGCCAGCAGCTTAACAGGGGGAAGCTGTGGCTACACCTTC. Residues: CASSLTGGSCGYTF.

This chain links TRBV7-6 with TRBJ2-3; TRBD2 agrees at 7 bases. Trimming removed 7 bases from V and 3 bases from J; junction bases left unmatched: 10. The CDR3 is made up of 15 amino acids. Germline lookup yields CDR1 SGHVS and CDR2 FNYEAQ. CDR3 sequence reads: CASTLGGFLTDTQYF. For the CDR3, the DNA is TGTGCCAGCACCCTGGGAGGGTTTCTGACAGATACGCAGTATTTT.

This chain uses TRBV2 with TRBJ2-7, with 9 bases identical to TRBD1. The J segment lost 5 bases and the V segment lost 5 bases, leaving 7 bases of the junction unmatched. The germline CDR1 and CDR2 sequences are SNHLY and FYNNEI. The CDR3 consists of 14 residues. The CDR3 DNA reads TGTGCCAGCAGTACCGGGACAGGGCTCAACGAGCAGTACTTC. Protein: CASSTGTGLNEQYF.